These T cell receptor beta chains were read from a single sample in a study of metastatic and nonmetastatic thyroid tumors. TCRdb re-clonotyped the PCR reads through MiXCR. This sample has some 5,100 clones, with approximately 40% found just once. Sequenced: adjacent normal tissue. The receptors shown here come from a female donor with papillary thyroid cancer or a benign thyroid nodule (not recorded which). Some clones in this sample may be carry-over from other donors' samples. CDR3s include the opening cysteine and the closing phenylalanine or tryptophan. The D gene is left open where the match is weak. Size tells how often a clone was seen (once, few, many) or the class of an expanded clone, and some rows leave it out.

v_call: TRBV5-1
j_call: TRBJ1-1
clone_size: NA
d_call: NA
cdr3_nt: TGCGCCAGCAGCTTGGACACAGGGTCTAAAGCTTTCTTT
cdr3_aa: CASSLDTGSKAFF

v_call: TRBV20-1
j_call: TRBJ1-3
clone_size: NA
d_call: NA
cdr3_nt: TGCAGTGCTAGAGATCGCAGCTCTGGAAACACCATATATTTT
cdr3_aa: CSARDRSSGNTIYF

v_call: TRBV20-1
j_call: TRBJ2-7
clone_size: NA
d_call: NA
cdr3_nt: TGCAGTGCTAGGGGAAGAGGGGCGCTCTCCTACGAGCAGTACTTC
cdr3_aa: CSARGRGALSYEQYF

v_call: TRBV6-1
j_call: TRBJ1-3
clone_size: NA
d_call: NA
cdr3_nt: TGTGCCAGCAGTGAAGTCCCGAGCTCTGGAAACACCATATATTTT
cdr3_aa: CASSEVPSSGNTIYF

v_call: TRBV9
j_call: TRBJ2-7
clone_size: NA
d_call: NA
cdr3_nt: TGTGCCAGCAGCGTAGGGTTAGGGGGCTACGAGCAGTACTTC
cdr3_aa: CASSVGLGGYEQYF

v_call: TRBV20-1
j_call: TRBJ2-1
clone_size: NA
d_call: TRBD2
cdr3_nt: TGCAGTGCTAGAAGGGGACTAGGGAGCAATGAGCAGTTCTTC
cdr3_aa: CSARRGLGSNEQFF

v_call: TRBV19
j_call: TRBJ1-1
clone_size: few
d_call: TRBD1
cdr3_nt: TGTGCCAGTAGGGGGACAGAGAACACTGAAGCTTTCTTT
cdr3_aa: CASRGTENTEAFF

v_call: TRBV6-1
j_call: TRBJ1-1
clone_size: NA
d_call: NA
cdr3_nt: TGTGCCAGCAGCGCAGAATACAGGGTCGCCACTGAAGCTTTCTTT
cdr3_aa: CASSAEYRVATEAFF

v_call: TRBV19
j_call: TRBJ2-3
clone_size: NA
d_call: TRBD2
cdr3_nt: TGTGCCAGTAGTATAAGGGGACTACCCACAGATACGCAGTATTTT
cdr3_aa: CASSIRGLPTDTQYF

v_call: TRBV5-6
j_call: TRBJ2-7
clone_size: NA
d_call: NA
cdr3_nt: TGTGCCAGCAGCTTGGGACAGGTGTACTACGAGCAGTACTTC
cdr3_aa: CASSLGQVYYEQYF

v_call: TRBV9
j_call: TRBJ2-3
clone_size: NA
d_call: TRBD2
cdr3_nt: TGTGCCAGCAGCGTAGGGACTAGCGGGTGGGATACGCAGTATTTT
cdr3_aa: CASSVGTSGWDTQYF

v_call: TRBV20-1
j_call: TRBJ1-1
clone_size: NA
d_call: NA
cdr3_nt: TGCAGTGCTAGAGATCGCTGGACTGAAGCTTTCTTT
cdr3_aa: CSARDRWTEAFF

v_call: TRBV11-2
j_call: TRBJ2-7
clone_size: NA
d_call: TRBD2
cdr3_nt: TGTGCCAGCAGCAGAAGCTCAACGGAGTTTACTAGCGGGGACTACGAGCAGTACTTC
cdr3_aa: CASSRSSTEFTSGDYEQYF

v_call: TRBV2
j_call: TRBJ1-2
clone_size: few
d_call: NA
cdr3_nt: TGTGCCAGCAGTGAACGGCAAGTCTATGGCTACACCTTC
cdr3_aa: CASSERQVYGYTF

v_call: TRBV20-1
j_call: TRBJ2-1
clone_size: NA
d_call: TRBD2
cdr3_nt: TGCAGTGCTAAGAGCGGGAGAGGGGGCAATGAGCAGTTCTTC
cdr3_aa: CSAKSGRGGNEQFF

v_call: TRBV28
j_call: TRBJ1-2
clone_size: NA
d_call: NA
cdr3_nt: TGTGCCAGCAGCGTTACAGGGATCTCTGGCTACACCTTC
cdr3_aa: CASSVTGISGYTF

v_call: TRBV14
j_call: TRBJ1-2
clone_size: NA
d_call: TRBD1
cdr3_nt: TGTGCCAGCAGCCAGGACAGGGTTGGCTACACCTTC
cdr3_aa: CASSQDRVGYTF

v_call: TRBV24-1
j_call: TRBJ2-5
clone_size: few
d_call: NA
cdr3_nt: TGTGCCACCAGTGATTTGCGCCAGGGTCGAGAGACCCAGTACTTC
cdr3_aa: CATSDLRQGRETQYF

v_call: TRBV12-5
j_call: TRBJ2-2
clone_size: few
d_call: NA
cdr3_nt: TGTGCTAGTGGCGATAGGGCCGGGGAGCTGTTTTTT
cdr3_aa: CASGDRAGELFF

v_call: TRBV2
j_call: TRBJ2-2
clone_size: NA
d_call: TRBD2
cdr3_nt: TGTGCCAGCAGGGGACTAGCGGGGGGGCCAGACACCGGGGAGCTGTTTTTT
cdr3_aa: CASRGLAGGPDTGELFF

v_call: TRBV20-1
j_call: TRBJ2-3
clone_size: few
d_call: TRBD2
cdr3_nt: TGCAGTGCCCAAGAGCGGGGACATACGCAGTATTTT
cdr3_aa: CSAQERGHTQYF

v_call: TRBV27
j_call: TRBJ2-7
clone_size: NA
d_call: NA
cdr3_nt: TGTGCCAGCAGCCCCTTGGGGTACTCCTACGAGCAGTACTTC
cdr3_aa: CASSPLGYSYEQYF

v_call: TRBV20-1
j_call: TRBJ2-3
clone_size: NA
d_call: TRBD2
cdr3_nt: TGCAGTGCTAGCGGGGGGACCACAGATACGCAGTATTTT
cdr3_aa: CSASGGTTDTQYF

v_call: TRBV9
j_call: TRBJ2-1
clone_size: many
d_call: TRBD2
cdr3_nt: TGTGCCAGCAGCTCTCGGACTAGCGAGATTCGCAATGAGCAGTTCTTC
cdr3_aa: CASSSRTSEIRNEQFF

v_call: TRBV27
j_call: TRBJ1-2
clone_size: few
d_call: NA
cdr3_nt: TGTGCCAGCGCCGGAACCCCGGGACATTCTAACTATGGCTACACCTTC
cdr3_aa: CASAGTPGHSNYGYTF

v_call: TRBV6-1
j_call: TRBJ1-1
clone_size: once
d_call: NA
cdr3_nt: TGTGCCAGCCTATTTGGGATTGCGGCTTTCTTT
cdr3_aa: CASLFGIAAFF

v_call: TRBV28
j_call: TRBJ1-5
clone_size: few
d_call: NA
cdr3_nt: TGTGCCAGCACCCTAAAGGGGGATCAGCCCCAGCATTTT
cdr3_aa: CASTLKGDQPQHF

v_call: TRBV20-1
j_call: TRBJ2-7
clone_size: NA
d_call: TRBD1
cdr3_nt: TGCAGTGCTAGCGGGACAGGGAACGAGCAGTACTTC
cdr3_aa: CSASGTGNEQYF

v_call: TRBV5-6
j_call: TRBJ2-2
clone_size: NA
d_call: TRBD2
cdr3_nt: TGTGCCAGCAGCTCTACATTGCGCCCGGGACTAGCGTCCACCGGGGGGCTGTTTTTT
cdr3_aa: CASSSTLRPGLASTGGLFF

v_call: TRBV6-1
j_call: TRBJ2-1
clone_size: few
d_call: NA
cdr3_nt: TGTGCCAGCAGCCCTGACTGGGACTCCTACAATGAGCAGTTCTTC
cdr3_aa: CASSPDWDSYNEQFF

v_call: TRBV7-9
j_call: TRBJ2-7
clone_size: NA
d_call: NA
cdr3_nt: TGTGCCAGCAGCTTAGTAGGTCTCGAGCAGTACTTC
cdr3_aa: CASSLVGLEQYF

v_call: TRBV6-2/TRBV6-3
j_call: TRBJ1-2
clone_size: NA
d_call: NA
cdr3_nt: TGTGCCAGCAGTTCCGCCCAGCGGGCGCGGGCTGGCTACACCTTC
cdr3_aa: CASSSAQRARAGYTF

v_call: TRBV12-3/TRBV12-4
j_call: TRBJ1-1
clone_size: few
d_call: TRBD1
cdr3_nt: TGTGCCAGCAGTCGCGGACAGGGGATGAACACTGAAGCTTTCTTT
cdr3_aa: CASSRGQGMNTEAFF

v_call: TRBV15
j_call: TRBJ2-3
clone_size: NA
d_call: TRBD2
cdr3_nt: TGTGCCACCAGCAGGGAGTGGGGGGGAACAGATACGCAGTATTTT
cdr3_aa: CATSREWGGTDTQYF

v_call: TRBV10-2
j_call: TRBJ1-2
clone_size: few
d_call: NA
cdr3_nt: TGCGCCAGCAGTAGGTTAAGACCTGGGGGTTTCTATGGCTACACCTTC
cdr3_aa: CASSRLRPGGFYGYTF

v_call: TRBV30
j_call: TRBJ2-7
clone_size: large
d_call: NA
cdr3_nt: TGTGCCTGGAGTTTGGGACGAGGAGGAAGGGCCTACGAGCAGTACTTC
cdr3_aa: CAWSLGRGGRAYEQYF

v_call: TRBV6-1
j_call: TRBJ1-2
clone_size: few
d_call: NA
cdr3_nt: TGTGCCAGCAGGAGGACAGTCGACTATGGCTACACCTTC
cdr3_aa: CASRRTVDYGYTF

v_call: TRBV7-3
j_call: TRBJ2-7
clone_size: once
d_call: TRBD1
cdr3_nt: TGTGCCAGCAGCCCGGACAGGGACGACGAGCAGTACTTC
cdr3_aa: CASSPDRDDEQYF

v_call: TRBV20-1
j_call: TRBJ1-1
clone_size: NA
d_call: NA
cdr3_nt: TGCAGCTCTAGTACAGGGATGGAGTTGAACACTGAATCTTTCTTT
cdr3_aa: CSSSTGMELNTESFF

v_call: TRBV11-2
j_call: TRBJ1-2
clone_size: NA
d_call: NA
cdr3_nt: TGTGCCAGCAGCTTAGGCAGACAGTTCTGGGGCGGCTACACCTTC
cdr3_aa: CASSLGRQFWGGYTF

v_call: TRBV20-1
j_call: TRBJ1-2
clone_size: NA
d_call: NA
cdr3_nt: TGCAGTGCTAGAGATACCAGGGAACGAAACTATGGCTACACCTTC
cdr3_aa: CSARDTRERNYGYTF

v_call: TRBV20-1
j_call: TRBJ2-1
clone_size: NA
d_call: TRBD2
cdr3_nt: TGCAGTGCCCACCGCCGGGAGGGTTACAATGAGCAGTTCTTC
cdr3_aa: CSAHRREGYNEQFF

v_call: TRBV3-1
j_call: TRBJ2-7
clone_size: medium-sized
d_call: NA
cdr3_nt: TGTGCCAGCAGCCGGAACAGGGTTACCTACGAGCAGTACTTC
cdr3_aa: CASSRNRVTYEQYF

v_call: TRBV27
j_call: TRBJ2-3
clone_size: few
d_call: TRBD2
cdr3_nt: TGTGCCAGCAGTTTAACCCCTAGCGGGAGTCGGGATACGCAGTATTTT
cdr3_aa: CASSLTPSGSRDTQYF

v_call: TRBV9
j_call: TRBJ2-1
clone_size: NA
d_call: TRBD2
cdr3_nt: TGTGCCAGCAGCCGGACTAGCGCCTCCTACAATGAGCAGTTCTTC
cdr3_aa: CASSRTSASYNEQFF

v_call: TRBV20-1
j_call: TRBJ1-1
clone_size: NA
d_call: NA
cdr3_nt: TGCAGTGCTACCGGACTTCTCGGGGGTGAAGCTTTCTTT
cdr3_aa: CSATGLLGGEAFF

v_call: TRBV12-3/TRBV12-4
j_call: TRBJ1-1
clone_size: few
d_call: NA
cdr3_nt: TGTGCCAGCAGTTTCCAGAACACTGAAGCTTTCTTT
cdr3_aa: CASSFQNTEAFF

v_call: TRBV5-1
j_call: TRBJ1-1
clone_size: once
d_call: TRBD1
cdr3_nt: TGCGCCAGCAGCCGGACAGGGGACCCTATGATAGCTTTCTTT
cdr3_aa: CASSRTGDPMIAFF